This T cell receptor beta chain was documented in a study of T cell clones after liver transplantation. Study-wide points: Post-transplant time points were not standardized, so conclusions are preliminary.

This CDR3 has 12 residues. V was clipped by 6 bases and J by 4 bases, with 9 bases between them. CDR1 SGHTA and CDR2 FQGNSA come from the germline V gene. On this clone: Its antigen is not known.

Libraries were prepared by immunoSEQ multiplex PCR; TCRdb keeps only in-frame clonotypes and omits some of them. The sample holds approximately 70,000 clones; 84% are singletons and the top ten take over 2%. The chain combines TRBV7-2 with TRBJ1-1; D is perhaps TRBD1 (5 bases). The sequences come from CD4+ T cells from blood, collected roughly 50 months after liver transplant. The source of this sequence is a human patient who received a liver transplant. Some T cells may trace back to the graft donor. The DNA for the CDR3 is TGTGCCAGCAGACGACAGATCACTGAAGCTTTCTTT. This gives the protein CASRRQITEAFF.